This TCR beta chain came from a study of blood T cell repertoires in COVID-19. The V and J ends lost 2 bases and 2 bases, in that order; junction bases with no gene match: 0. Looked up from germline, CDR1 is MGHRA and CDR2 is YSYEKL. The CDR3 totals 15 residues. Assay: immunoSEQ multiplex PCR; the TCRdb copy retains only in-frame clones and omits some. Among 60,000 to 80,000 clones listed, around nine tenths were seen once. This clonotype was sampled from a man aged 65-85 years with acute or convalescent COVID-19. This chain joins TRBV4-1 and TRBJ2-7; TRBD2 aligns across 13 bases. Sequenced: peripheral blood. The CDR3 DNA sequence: TGCGCCAGCAGCCAAACTAGCGGGGGGGCCTACGAGCAGTACTTC. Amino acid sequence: CASSQTSGGAYEQYF.